Presented here are 31 T cell receptor beta chains from one specimen sequenced in a study of T cells after yellow fever vaccination. Each CDR3 protein gets one entry after TCRdb re-called the 5' RACE reads with MiXCR. Of about 340,000 distinct CDR3 sequences listed, almost 4% were seen once; the top ten hold approximately 24%. Sequences were derived from PBMCs, sampled 5 days after the yellow fever booster vaccination. These TCRs come from a man aged 18-30 years who received the YFV17D yellow fever vaccine.

This clonotype showed up many times. V and J are TRBV18 and TRBJ2-1; D remains ambiguous. V lost 2 bases to trimming and J lost 6 bases, with 5 bases between them. This CDR3 spans 12 amino acids. Germline CDR1 KGHSH, CDR2 LQKENI. The CDR3 is CASSPYSNEQFF. In DNA form, the CDR3 reads TGTGCCAGCTCACCATACAGCAATGAGCAGTTCTTC. Looking up the rest from reference TRBV18 and TRBJ2-1 gives the full variable domain: NAGVMQNPRHLVRRRGQEARLRCSPMKGHSHVYWYRQLPEEGLKFMVYLQKENIIDESGMPKERFSAEFPKEGPSILRIQQVVRGDSAAYFCASSPYSNEQFFGPGTRLTVL.

This clonotype showed up many times. The chain employs TRBV6-2 or TRBV6-3 and TRBJ2-7; unclear D gene. Germline CDR1 MNHEY, CDR2 SVGEGT. The length of the CDR3 is 12 residues. V gave up 6 bases and J gave up 8 bases, with 14 bases separating them. The CDR3 here is CASSQDLGKQYV. In nucleotides, the CDR3 is TGTGCCAGCAGCCAGGACCTGGGGAAGCAGTACGTC.

The chain combines TRBV5-1 with TRBJ2-1, with a possible D match to TRBD1 (6 bases). Germline CDR1 and CDR2: SGHRS and YFSETQ. The CDR3 spans 18 residues. The ends were cut back, 2 bases at V and 2 bases at J, with 20 bases in the middle. The CDR3, as DNA: TGCGCCAGCAGCTTTCCAATAAGCCCAGGGGTGGCCTACAATGAGCAGTTCTTC. Protein: CASSFPISPGVAYNEQFF. Based on the CDR3 plus reference TRBV5-1 and TRBJ2-1, the full variable domain is KAGVTQTPRYLIKTRGQQVTLSCSPISGHRSVSWYQQTPGQGLQFLFEYFSETQRNKGNFPGRFSGRQFSNSRSEMNVSTLELGDSALYLCASSFPISPGVAYNEQFFGPGTRLTVL.

This clonotype was counted ten times or more. This chain joins TRBV5-1 and TRBJ2-3; 9 positions match TRBD2. This CDR3 is 18 amino acids long. In germline, CDR1 is SGHRS, CDR2 YFSETQ. The trim removed 7 bases at V and 2 bases at J, leaving 17 bases unmatched. This CDR3 is CASLVVAGVQGHTDTQYF. CDR3 bases: TGCGCCAGCCTGGTCGTAGCGGGGGTCCAAGGGCACACAGATACGCAGTATTTT.

This clonotype has ten or more counts. The V and J genes are TRBV25-1 and TRBJ1-1; D remains unclear. Germline V gene lookup returns CDR1 MGHDK and CDR2 SYGVNS. Trimming removed 3 bases at V and 4 bases at J, with 9 bases between. The CDR3 contains 13 residues. As DNA, the CDR3 is TGTGCCAGCAGTGAGTCCCTCGGCACTGAAGCTTTCTTT. It codes for CASSESLGTEAFF.

This clonotype was picked up a small number of times. The chain combines TRBV6-6 with TRBJ2-2; 12 nucleotides align to TRBD2. This CDR3 spans 16 amino acids. After removal of 5 bases from V and 3 bases from J, the junction contained 4 bases not matched to a gene. Germline-derived CDR1 and CDR2 are MNHNY and SVGAGI (reference sequence). The CDR3 reads CASSALAGGHTGELFF. CDR3 DNA: TGTGCCAGCAGTGCTCTAGCGGGGGGGCACACCGGGGAGCTGTTTTTT.

This clonotype was counted between two and nine times. This rearrangement joins TRBV29-1 to TRBJ2-1, with D possibly being TRBD2 (7 bases). Trimming left V 7 bases short and J 2 bases short, with 12 bases between. The germline V gene encodes CDR1 SQVTM and CDR2 ANQGSEA. This CDR3 spans 13 amino acids. CDR3 protein: CSGEGGAYNEQFF. CDR3 in DNA: TGCAGCGGCGAGGGGGGGGCCTACAATGAGCAGTTCTTC.

This clonotype appeared a few times. This rearrangement joins TRBV12-3 or TRBV12-4 to TRBJ2-7; D uncertain. This CDR3 is 15 amino acids long. The V end was cut by 6 bases, the J end by 3 bases, with 18 bases between. CDR3 bases: TGTGCCAGCAGACCGAACCCCTACTTAATCTACGAGCAGTACTTC. Its protein is CASRPNPYLIYEQYF.

This clonotype occurred many times. The chain couples TRBV6-1 to TRBJ2-3; 10 bases agree with TRBD2. This CDR3 is built from 16 residues. Trimming cost V 6 bases and J 0 bases; bases outside gene matches: 6. The germline CDR1 and CDR2 sequences are MNHNS and SASEGT. In DNA form, the CDR3 reads TGTGCCAGCAGGAGACTACTAGCGGGGAGCACAGATACGCAGTATTTT. It specifies CASRRLLAGSTDTQYF.

This clonotype was detected ten times or more. The V and J genes are TRBV7-6 and TRBJ2-4; 7 nucleotides agree with TRBD1. The CDR3 sequence is 15 residues long. CDR1 and CDR2 from the germline V gene are SGHVS and FNYEAQ. With 5 bases clipped from V and 9 bases from J, the junction kept 13 bases outside the gene matches. The DNA for the CDR3 is TGTGCCAGCAGCACCCGGCTAGGGGGCGTCGGCATTCAGTACTTC. Protein sequence: CASSTRLGGVGIQYF.

The table lists this clonotype with a few counts. The rearrangement uses TRBV5-1 and TRBJ2-5; D not resolved. The V end lost 5 bases, the J end lost 5 bases, and 7 bases lay between the germline ends. The germline V gene encodes CDR1 SGHRS and CDR2 YFSETQ. The CDR3 consists of 11 residues. CDR3 region: CASRFRETQYF. CDR3 in DNA: TGCGCCAGCAGATTCCGGGAGACCCAGTACTTC. Full variable domain (rest looked up from reference TRBV5-1 and TRBJ2-5): KAGVTQTPRYLIKTRGQQVTLSCSPISGHRSVSWYQQTPGQGLQFLFEYFSETQRNKGNFPGRFSGRQFSNSRSEMNVSTLELGDSALYLCASRFRETQYFGPGTRLLVL.

The sample holds many counts of this clonotype. V and J are TRBV7-2 and TRBJ1-5; TRBD1 might be the D (6 bases). Germline V gives CDR1 SGHTA, CDR2 FQGNSA. The CDR3 sequence is 11 residues long. V lost 5 bases and J 11 bases, leaving 10 bases between the germline ends. The CDR3 region is CASSRGATQHF. The CDR3 coding sequence is TGTGCCAGCAGCAGGGGGGCGACCCAGCATTTT.

This clonotype was seen many times. This sequence joins TRBV9 and TRBJ1-1; 7 positions match TRBD1. The CDR3 contains 14 residues. V trimming: 0 bases; J trimming: 4 bases; junction bases outside the gene matches: 3. Germline CDR1 reads SGDLS; CDR2 reads YYNGEE. DNA of the CDR3: TGTGCCAGCAGCGTAGCTGGGACAGCCACTGAAGCTTTCTTT. Translating it yields CASSVAGTATEAFF.

This clonotype was seen a few times. The gene calls are TRBV7-6 and TRBJ2-3; a possible D gene is TRBD2 (6 bases). Deletions cut 1 base from V and 3 bases from J, with 11 bases between. Germline CDR1 SGHVS, CDR2 FNYEAQ. The CDR3 consists of 15 residues. CDR3 region: CASSLVTSRTDTQYF. CDR3 DNA: TGTGCCAGCAGCTTAGTTACTAGCCGAACAGATACGCAGTATTTT.

This clonotype has only a few counts. The chain has TRBV27 and TRBJ1-2; D perhaps matches TRBD1 (6 bases). The CDR3 runs 15 residues. The germline V gene encodes CDR1 MNHEY and CDR2 SMNVEV (reference sequence). The V gene lost 5 bases and the J gene lost 6 bases, with 19 bases spanning the gap. Written as DNA, the CDR3 is TGTGCCAGCAGTCTGACGCTTAATGGGGGCCATGGCTACACCTTC. Translation: CASSLTLNGGHGYTF.

The V gene is TRBV20-1, the J gene TRBJ2-1, with a tentative D call TRBD1 (6 bases). Germline CDR1 and CDR2: DFQATT and SNEGSKA (reference sequence). Trimming took 1 base from V and 5 from J, leaving 18 bases between them. This CDR3 is 16 amino acids long. Written as DNA, the CDR3 is TGCAGTGCTAGAGTCCCTCACAGGGACGTACACAATGAGCAGTTCTTC. Its protein is CSARVPHRDVHNEQFF.

In this sample, this clonotype turned up many times. This rearrangement joins TRBV27 to TRBJ2-2; D might be TRBD2 (5 bases). This CDR3 comprises 14 residues. Trimming cost V 5 bases and J 4 bases, with 11 bases left between them. Per the germline V gene, CDR1 is MNHEY and CDR2 is SMNVEV (reference sequence). CDR3 amino acids: CASSLALSTGELFF. DNA for the CDR3: TGTGCCAGCAGTCTAGCCCTGAGCACCGGGGAGCTGTTTTTT.

This chain joins TRBV5-8 and TRBJ1-2, with unresolved D. V lost 3 bases to trimming and J lost 8 bases, with 17 bases between them. Germline values: CDR1 SGHTS, CDR2 YDEGEE. CDR3 size: 14 residues. CDR3 in DNA: TGTGCCAGCAGCTGGGGTTTGATGATAGGGGGCTACACCTTC. Translating it yields CASSWGLMIGGYTF.

This clonotype was recorded many times. The chain is built from TRBV30 and TRBJ2-1; no clear D. Per germline, CDR1 GTSNPN and CDR2 SVGIG (reference sequence). The CDR3 runs 12 residues. Trimming removed 3 bases from V and 0 bases from J, with 3 bases in between. The CDR3 loop reads CAWRGSYNEQFF. CDR3 coding DNA: TGTGCCTGGAGGGGCTCCTACAATGAGCAGTTCTTC.

The chain carries TRBV7-8 and TRBJ2-1; 12 bases align to TRBD2. The CDR3 covers 16 residues. Germline loops: CDR1 SGHVS, CDR2 FQNEAQ. V shed 5 bases, J shed 9 bases, and the junction held 11 bases outside the gene matches. As DNA, the CDR3 is TGTGCCAGCAGCCCCACCCGACTAGCGGGGGAGGTTGAGCAGTTCTTC. Residues: CASSPTRLAGEVEQFF.

In this sample, this clonotype turned up a few times. The chain is built from TRBV4-3 and TRBJ2-3, with 8 bases identical to TRBD1. The CDR3 spans 18 residues. The V gene end was trimmed by 4 bases and the J gene end by 0 bases; junction bases not matched to a gene: 12. Germline CDR1 LGHNA, CDR2 YSLEER. The CDR3 region has the DNA TGCGCCAGCAGCCCCCTTCTCACAGGGGGACCTAGCACAGATACGCAGTATTTT. It translates to CASSPLLTGGPSTDTQYF.

This clonotype was counted ten times or more. The chain joins TRBV5-1 to TRBJ1-2; 8 nucleotides match TRBD1. The trim removed 4 bases at V and 0 bases at J, leaving 2 bases unmatched. The CDR3 contains 14 residues. Germline V gene lookup returns CDR1 SGHRS and CDR2 YFSETQ. CDR3 residues: CASSPQGANYGYTF. DNA for the CDR3: TGCGCCAGCAGCCCACAGGGGGCTAACTATGGCTACACCTTC. Based on the CDR3 plus reference TRBV5-1 and TRBJ1-2, the full variable domain is KAGVTQTPRYLIKTRGQQVTLSCSPISGHRSVSWYQQTPGQGLQFLFEYFSETQRNKGNFPGRFSGRQFSNSRSEMNVSTLELGDSALYLCASSPQGANYGYTFGSGTRLTVV.

The table lists this clonotype with many counts. The V and J genes are TRBV5-1 and TRBJ2-7, with D uncertain. The germline V gene encodes CDR1 SGHRS and CDR2 YFSETQ. The CDR3 consists of 13 residues. V was clipped by 10 bases and J by 1 base, with 15 bases between them. The CDR3 region is CASAASGSYEQYF. The CDR3 DNA follows: TGCGCCTCCGCGGCTTCAGGATCCTACGAGCAGTACTTC.

This clonotype was detected ten times or more. This sequence joins TRBV6-1 and TRBJ1-3; 7 nucleotides align to TRBD1. This CDR3 region has 13 residues. V lost 4 bases to trimming and J lost 8 bases; unmatched junction nucleotides: 5. Germline-derived CDR1 and CDR2 are MNHNS and SASEGT. Written as DNA, the CDR3 is TGTGCCAGCAGTGTACGGGACAGATACACCATATATTTT. Protein product: CASSVRDRYTIYF.

This clonotype has more than one count but fewer than ten. The gene calls are TRBV7-9 and TRBJ2-1; weak D call: TRBD1 (5 bases). The CDR3 runs 14 residues. The V end lost 6 bases, the J end lost 7 bases, and 16 bases lay between the germline ends. From germline, CDR1 is SEHNR and CDR2 FQNEAQ (reference sequence). The CDR3 DNA follows: TGTGCCAGCAGTCTGGCAGGGTCTCTAAATGAGCAGTTCTTC. Its protein is CASSLAGSLNEQFF.

This clonotype has a count of ten or more. The rearrangement joins TRBV6-5 to TRBJ1-1; D is unresolved. The V end lost 1 base, the J end lost 4 bases, and 7 bases lay between the germline ends. Germline CDR1 MNHEY, CDR2 SVGAGI. The CDR3 has 13 residues. CDR3 loop: CASSYLEGTEAFF. CDR3 in DNA: TGTGCCAGCAGTTACTTGGAGGGCACTGAAGCTTTCTTT.

This clonotype appeared many times. The V gene is TRBV7-2, the J gene TRBJ2-1; D remains unclear. V was clipped by 5 bases and J by 7 bases, with 12 bases between them. This CDR3 comprises 13 residues. CDR1 and CDR2 from the germline V gene are SGHTA and FQGNSA. This CDR3 reads CASSPLLDNEQFF. The CDR3 DNA sequence: TGTGCCAGCAGCCCCCTCTTAGATAATGAGCAGTTCTTC.

The chain couples TRBV5-1 to TRBJ2-5; D is possibly TRBD1 (5 bases). Germline lookup yields CDR1 SGHRS and CDR2 YFSETQ. This CDR3 comprises 15 residues. V shed 4 bases and J shed 3 bases, with 16 bases lying between them. The CDR3 DNA follows: TGCGCCAGCAGCCCAGAGCTAGGGGCCGAAGAGACCCAGTACTTC. Its protein is CASSPELGAEETQYF.

This clonotype was seen only a few times. This chain connects TRBV11-3 to TRBJ2-3; D is unresolved. This CDR3 comprises 13 residues. V lost 5 bases, J lost 6 bases, and 12 bases lay in between. Germline V CDR1 and CDR2: SGHNT, YENEEA. The CDR3 spells CASSRGPGDTQYF. CDR3 nucleotides: TGTGCCAGCAGCCGAGGACCCGGGGATACGCAGTATTTT.

This clonotype showed up many times. The chain couples TRBV5-1 to TRBJ1-1; D not certain. This CDR3 has 14 amino acids. The V end was cut by 0 bases, the J end by 0 bases, with 6 bases between. Germline CDR1 reads SGHRS; CDR2 reads YFSETQ. In nucleotides, the CDR3 is TGCGCCAGCAGCTTGGAGAGCATGAACACTGAAGCTTTCTTT. Its translation: CASSLESMNTEAFF.

This clonotype was picked up many times. This chain uses TRBV6-1 with TRBJ2-7; D possibly corresponds to TRBD1 (5 bases). V lost 8 bases to trimming and J lost 9 bases, with 17 bases between them. The germline V gene encodes CDR1 MNHNS and CDR2 SASEGT. CDR3 length: 12 residues. CDR3 nucleotide sequence: TGTGCCAGCGGCCCAGGGTTGGATGGGCAGTACTTC. It translates to CASGPGLDGQYF.